These 24 T cell receptor beta chains came from one sample sequenced in a study of blood T cell repertoires in COVID-19. Sequencing used immunoSEQ multiplex PCR; TCRdb keeps in-frame clones, though not all of them. The repertoire holds around 140,000 clones, with 88% as singletons. The sample comprised peripheral blood. The receptors originated from a human donor with COVID-19, enrolled during active disease. The donor label of this sample is uncertain.

The rearrangement joins TRBV20-1 to TRBJ2-3; 10 positions match TRBD2. Per the germline V gene, CDR1 is DFQATT and CDR2 is SNEGSKA (reference sequence). The CDR3 is 14 residues long. The V segment lost 3 bases and the J segment 4 bases; nucleotides outside the gene matches: 4. The CDR3 region has the DNA TGCAGTGCTAGTTTCGGACTAGCGGCAGATACGCAGTATTTT. Amino acid sequence: CSASFGLAADTQYF.

V usage is TRBV5-4 and J usage is TRBJ2-7; D might be TRBD1 (6 bases). In germline, CDR1 is SGHNT, CDR2 YYREEE (reference sequence). CDR3 size: 16 residues. Trimming cost V 4 bases and J 2 bases, with 19 bases left between them. The DNA of the CDR3 is TGTGCCAGCAGCCCAGGGACACCCAGCGAGGCCTACGAGCAGTACTTC. Translating gives CASSPGTPSEAYEQYF.

The chain employs TRBV4-1 and TRBJ1-5; TRBD1 aligns across 7 bases. The CDR3 has 15 residues. From germline, CDR1 is MGHRA and CDR2 YSYEKL. Trimming at V came to 1 base and at J to 2 bases, leaving 2 bases not matched to a gene. The CDR3 loop is CASSQVRGGNQPQHF. Here the CDR3 DNA reads TGCGCCAGCAGCCAAGTCAGGGGGGGCAATCAGCCCCAGCATTTT.

The chain carries TRBV6-1 and TRBJ2-7; D not resolved. V shed 3 bases and J shed 7 bases, with 13 bases lying between them. The CDR3 is made up of 13 amino acids. Germline lookup yields CDR1 MNHNS and CDR2 SASEGT. The CDR3 DNA reads TGTGCCAGCAGTGATCGTCGTCACGCGGAGCAGTACTTC. Translated: CASSDRRHAEQYF.

The chain couples TRBV6-6 to TRBJ1-3; weak D call: TRBD1 (6 bases). CDR1 MNHNY and CDR2 SVGAGI come from the germline V gene (reference sequence). The V gene lost 0 bases and the J gene lost 8 bases, with 11 bases spanning the gap. The CDR3 is 14 amino acids. The CDR3 protein is CASSYSAGADTIYF. CDR3 nucleotides: TGTGCCAGCAGTTACTCGGCAGGGGCTGACACCATATATTTT.

The genes are TRBV27 and TRBJ1-2; 8 bases map to TRBD1. This CDR3 contains 15 residues. The germline CDR1 and CDR2 sequences are MNHEY and SMNVEV (reference sequence). The ends lost 2 bases at V and 4 bases at J; junction bases unmatched: 6. CDR3 DNA: TGTGCCAGCAGTTTAGGAGGACAGGGATCCTATGGCTACACCTTC. Translated: CASSLGGQGSYGYTF.

Only one count was recorded for this clone. The chain is built from TRBV6-5 and TRBJ1-2, with 7 nucleotides matching TRBD1. The CDR3 is made up of 15 amino acids. Germline CDR1 reads MNHEY; CDR2 reads SVGAGI. J was trimmed by 4 bases and V by 8 bases; bases with no gene match: 13. The CDR3 reads CASRLDRGQPYGYTF. CDR3 nucleotides: TGTGCCAGCCGCTTAGACCGGGGACAGCCCTATGGCTACACCTTC.

V usage is TRBV24-1 and J usage is TRBJ1-1; 8 bases match TRBD1. This CDR3 comprises 13 residues. Germline values: CDR1 KGHDR, CDR2 SFDVKD. V trimming: 7 bases; J trimming: 5 bases; junction bases outside the gene matches: 5. The CDR3 is CATRKQGETEAFF. The CDR3 bases are TGTGCCACCAGAAAACAGGGGGAAACTGAAGCTTTCTTT.

The chain combines TRBV5-1 with TRBJ1-1; 8 positions agree with TRBD1. This CDR3 spans 14 amino acids. Germline lookup yields CDR1 SGHRS and CDR2 YFSETQ. The J segment lost 1 base and the V segment lost 4 bases, leaving 3 bases of the junction unmatched. In DNA form, the CDR3 reads TGCGCCAGCAGCAACCAGGGGGCGAACACTGAAGCTTTCTTT. Residues: CASSNQGANTEAFF.

This chain joins TRBV6-5 and TRBJ2-1; TRBD2 matches at 7 bases. The ends lost 4 bases at V and 4 bases at J; junction bases unmatched: 7. The CDR3 is 15 residues long. Germline CDR1 MNHEY, CDR2 SVGAGI. This CDR3 reads CASSLPGGPYNEQFF. In DNA, the CDR3 is TGTGCCAGCAGTTTACCGGGGGGACCTTACAATGAGCAGTTCTTC.

The chain employs TRBV3-1 (or the pseudogene TRBV3-2) and TRBJ2-1; D is ambiguous. V was shortened by 0 bases and J by 7 bases, with 10 bases between the two germline ends. Germline CDR1 reads LGHDT; CDR2 reads YNNKEL (reference sequence). The CDR3 covers 14 residues. The CDR3 here is CASSQEGSWNEQFF. The CDR3 DNA follows: TGTGCCAGCAGCCAAGAAGGTAGCTGGAATGAGCAGTTCTTC.

The chain combines TRBV9 with TRBJ2-5; 8 bases align to TRBD2. Germline CDR1 reads SGDLS; CDR2 reads YYNGEE. This CDR3 region has 11 residues. Trimming took 6 bases from V and 6 from J; bases not matched to a gene: 1. CDR3 sequence (DNA): TGTGCCAGCACGGGGGGGAAGACCCAGTACTTC. Translation gives CASTGGKTQYF. The entire variable domain, with the rest obtained from reference TRBV9 and TRBJ2-5, is as follows: DSGVTQTPKHLITATGQRVTLRCSPRSGDLSVYWYQQSLDQGLQFLIQYYNGEERAKGNILERFSAQQFPDLHSELNLSSLELGDSALYFCASTGGKTQYFGPGTRLLVL.

This chain links TRBV29-1 with TRBJ1-5; D uncertain. The germline gives CDR1 SQVTM, CDR2 ANQGSEA. V dropped 0 bases and J dropped 0 bases, with 9 bases sitting between them. This CDR3 spans 15 amino acids. The CDR3 DNA reads TGCAGCGTTGAAGATAAGAGATATAGCAATCAGCCCCAGCATTTT. Residues: CSVEDKRYSNQPQHF.

The chain is built from TRBV27 and TRBJ2-3, with TRBD2 matching over 7 bases. The trim removed 1 base at V and 2 bases at J, leaving 6 bases unmatched. This CDR3 is built from 16 residues. From germline, CDR1 is MNHEY and CDR2 SMNVEV (reference sequence). The CDR3 DNA reads as TGTGCCAGCAGTTTATTGGGGGGGGAGGTCACAGATACGCAGTATTTT. Translated, it gives CASSLLGGEVTDTQYF.

The chain links TRBV12-3 or TRBV12-4 to TRBJ1-2; perhaps TRBD1 as D (5 bases). CDR3 length: 11 amino acids. V lost 6 bases and J lost 4, with 6 bases in between. In DNA, the CDR3 is TGTGCCAGCAGCGACAGCTATGGCTACACCTTC. This sequence encodes CASSDSYGYTF.

This chain links TRBV30 with TRBJ1-6; D not certain. The germline V gene encodes CDR1 GTSNPN and CDR2 SVGIG (reference sequence). V lost 0 bases and J lost 9, with 6 bases in between. The CDR3 length is 12 residues. As DNA, the CDR3 is TGTGCCTGGAGTGTACTGAGTTCACCCCTCCACTTT. This sequence encodes CAWSVLSSPLHF.

The chain carries TRBV29-1 and TRBJ1-2; the match to TRBD1 covers 10 bases. The CDR3 loop spans 14 amino acids. CDR1 and CDR2 (germline): SQVTM, ANQGSEA. V shed 5 bases and J 4 bases; nucleotides not matched to a gene: 7. Here the CDR3 DNA reads TGCAGCGTTAACCGGGACAGGGGTCTCTATGGCTACACCTTC. Amino acid sequence: CSVNRDRGLYGYTF.

V gene TRBV5-6 combines with J gene TRBJ1-1; possible D gene TRBD1, 6 bases. Trimming removed 3 bases at V and 0 bases at J, with 18 bases between. The CDR3 runs 17 residues. Germline lookup yields CDR1 SGHDT and CDR2 YYEEEE. The CDR3 DNA follows: TGTGCCAGCAGCTCGAGCTTCAGGGGAGAGATGAACACTGAAGCTTTCTTT. Its protein is CASSSSFRGEMNTEAFF.

The chain links TRBV19 to TRBJ2-7, with 7 bases matching TRBD1. Losses at the gene ends were 4 bases for V and 3 bases for J; bases not matched to a gene: 6. The CDR3 sequence is 14 residues long. The V gene's germline CDR1 is LNHDA and CDR2 SQIVND (reference sequence). The CDR3 sequence: CASSNDRDDYEQYF. The CDR3 DNA reads as TGTGCCAGTAGTAACGACAGGGACGACTACGAGCAGTACTTC.

This chain joins TRBV5-4 and TRBJ1-6, with D unclear. Trimming took off 3 bases at V and 13 bases at J, with 14 bases between the two ends. Germline-derived CDR1 and CDR2 are SGHNT and YYREEE (reference sequence). The CDR3 has 13 amino acids. DNA of the CDR3: TGTGCCAGCAGCTCCACCACCCCGGGGCCCCTCCACTTT. Translating gives CASSSTTPGPLHF.

The rearrangement links TRBV14 to TRBJ1-3; possible D gene TRBD1, 5 bases. Germline V gene data show CDR1 as SGHDN and CDR2 as FVKESK. V was shortened by 2 bases and J by 1 base, with 15 bases between the two germline ends. The CDR3 contains 17 residues. CDR3 region: CASSQTLGGVSGNTIYF. CDR3 sequence (DNA): TGTGCCAGCAGCCAAACGCTGGGGGGTGTTTCTGGAAACACCATATATTTT.

This clone was seen only once. V and J are TRBV18 and TRBJ1-5, with 9 bases identical to TRBD1. J lost 7 bases, V lost 3 bases, and 4 bases had no gene match. The CDR3 extends over 14 amino acids. Per germline, CDR1 KGHSH and CDR2 LQKENI. DNA of the CDR3: TGTGCCAGCTCACCGGGACAGGGACACCAGCCCCAGCATTTT. Protein sequence: CASSPGQGHQPQHF. The full variable domain, rest sourced from reference TRBV18 and TRBJ1-5, is NAGVMQNPRHLVRRRGQEARLRCSPMKGHSHVYWYRQLPEEGLKFMVYLQKENIIDESGMPKERFSAEFPKEGPSILRIQQVVRGDSAAYFCASSPGQGHQPQHFGDGTRLSIL.

The rearrangement joins TRBV7-2 to TRBJ2-1; D is possibly TRBD1 (5 bases). Germline loops: CDR1 SGHTA, CDR2 FQGNSA. The CDR3 has 14 residues. The ends were cut back, 3 bases at V and 7 bases at J, with 13 bases in the middle. This CDR3 is CASSFPTQGNEQFF. For the CDR3, the DNA is TGTGCCAGCAGCTTCCCCACCCAGGGAAATGAGCAGTTCTTC.

CDR3 bases: TGTGCCTGGAACAGGGGGGACCAGCCCCAGCATTTT. Protein sequence: CAWNRGDQPQHF. The chain uses TRBV30 and TRBJ1-5; 8 bases fit TRBD1. This CDR3 has 12 amino acids. Germline loops: CDR1 GTSNPN, CDR2 SVGIG (reference sequence). The ends lost 4 bases at V and 7 bases at J; junction bases unmatched: 3.